This T cell receptor (beta chain) was sequenced in a study of cytomegalovirus exposure and HLA in healthy donors. Trimming at V came to 1 base and at J to 6 bases, leaving 5 bases not matched to a gene. The CDR3 covers 14 residues. The germline gives CDR1 SNHLY, CDR2 FYNNEI. Amplification used 60 Vbeta primers and 13 Jbeta primers. Assay: immunoSEQ multiplex PCR; the TCRdb copy retains only in-frame clones and omits some. Among over 85,000 clones listed, approximately 87% were seen once. The V and J genes are TRBV2 and TRBJ2-5, with 7 bases aligning to TRBD2. The sample taken for sequencing was PBMCs. This TCR was recovered from a man in his forties in good health and CMV-seronegative. In nucleotides, the CDR3 is TGTGCCAGCAGTGAAGGGAGCGGGGTTCAGACCCAGTACTTC. Amino acid sequence: CASSEGSGVQTQYF. Supplemented by reference TRBV2 and TRBJ2-5, the full variable domain reads EPEVTQTPSHQVTQMGQEVILRCVPISNHLYFYWYRQILGQKVEFLVSFYNNEISEKSEIFDDQFSVERPDGSNFTLKIRSTKLEDSAMYFCASSEGSGVQTQYFGPGTRLLVL.